A selection of T cell receptor beta chains follows, all from one sample in a study of vaccination and CD4 T cells after COVID-19. TCRdb itself ran the PCR reads through MiXCR, one entry per CDR3 protein. The repertoire holds about 2,200 distinct CDR3 sequences, around 18% seen once, with around 20% in the top ten. Antigens for these TCRs are unknown. The sequenced sample consisted of CD4+ T cells from blood, cultured in vitro. These TCRs come from a human donor in good health. The CDR3 runs from the conserved cysteine through the conserved F or W. A D gene is named only where the DNA matches it firmly. Part of the rows lack a size; the others show once, few, many or a class for expanded clones.

TRBJ1-3,TRBD1,.,TRBV30,17,TGTGCCTGGAGTACTGGCCAGGGGGCAGCCTCTGGAAACACCATATATTTT,CAWSTGQGAASGNTIYF
TRBJ2-3,TRBD1,.,TRBV18,17,TGTGCCAGCTCACCACCGGCCGGGACAGGGCGCACAGATACGCAGTATTTT,CASSPPAGTGRTDTQYF
TRBJ1-2,.,.,TRBV18,14,TGTGCCAGCTCAGTGCAGCCCACTAACTATGGCTACACCTTC,CASSVQPTNYGYTF
TRBJ2-3,TRBD2,.,TRBV18,15,TGTGCCAGCTCACCCACTAGCGGGAGAACAGATACGCAGTATTTT,CASSPTSGRTDTQYF
TRBJ1-2,.,medium-sized,TRBV2,11,TGTGCCAGCAGCGAGGGGCCTAGTAACTCCTTC,CASSEGPSNSF
TRBJ1-3,.,few,TRBV28,14,TGTGCCAGCAGTCAGGGTGGTACTGGAAACACCATATATTTT,CASSQGGTGNTIYF
TRBJ1-6,.,.,TRBV5-4,14,TGTGCCAGCAGCGACCGAGACCGCAATTCACCCCTCCACTTT,CASSDRDRNSPLHF
TRBJ2-2,TRBD2,medium-sized,TRBV20-1,16,TGCAGTGCTAGACCGGGACTAGCGGAGAGGACCGGGGAGCTGTTTTTT,CSARPGLAERTGELFF
TRBJ2-7,.,.,TRBV5-1,12,TGCGCCAGCAGCTTGGTCGGAGAAGAGCAGTACTTC,CASSLVGEEQYF
TRBJ1-2,.,medium-sized,TRBV6-1,11,TGTGCCAGCAGTCATGCCAACGGCTACACCTTC,CASSHANGYTF
TRBJ2-1,.,few,TRBV12-3/TRBV12-4,12,TGTGCCAGCAATACAGGGTTCAATGAGCAGTTCTTC,CASNTGFNEQFF
TRBJ2-3,.,.,TRBV28,15,TGTGCCATCCAAAACCCGGGGTTTACGCCAGATACGCAGTATTTT,CAIQNPGFTPDTQYF
TRBJ2-2,.,medium-sized,TRBV24-1,13,TGTGCCACCAGTGTTCCAGGGAGCGGGGAGCTGTTTTTT,CATSVPGSGELFF
TRBJ2-1,.,.,TRBV6-1,12,TGTGCCAGCAAAACTACCTCCGGTGAGCAGTTCTTC,CASKTTSGEQFF
TRBJ1-1,.,.,TRBV19,13,TGTGCCAGTAGTATGGGGGGTTGGACTGAAGCTTTCTTT,CASSMGGWTEAFF
TRBJ2-5,.,medium-sized,TRBV6-1,17,TGTGCCAGCAGGCCAAACCAGTGGAGTAGCGGACAAGAGACCCAGTACTTC,CASRPNQWSSGQETQYF
TRBJ2-3,.,.,TRBV30,15,TGTGCCTGGAAAAAGGGCGGGTGGGGCGCAGATACGCAGTATTTT,CAWKKGGWGADTQYF
TRBJ2-7,.,.,TRBV9,16,TGTGCCAGCAGCGTGGGTGGGCAGGGGTCCTTCTACGAGCAGTACTTC,CASSVGGQGSFYEQYF
TRBJ1-5,.,.,TRBV7-8,16,TGTGCCAGCAGCTTAGGCAGGAGGGGTCCGGGACAGCCCCAGCATTTT,CASSLGRRGPGQPQHF
TRBJ1-1,.,.,TRBV29-1,14,TGCAGCGTTCCCGGGGGGCGCATAAACACTGAAGCTTTCTTT,CSVPGGRINTEAFF
TRBJ2-1,TRBD2,few,TRBV27,16,TGTGCCAGCAGTTATAGCGGGAGGGCCGGCAGGGGTGAGCAGTTCTTC,CASSYSGRAGRGEQFF
TRBJ2-7,.,few,TRBV6-1,14,TGTGCCAGCAGTCGGGACACCTACACCTACGAGCAGTACTTC,CASSRDTYTYEQYF
TRBJ2-4,.,.,TRBV27,14,TGTGCCAGCAGTTCACAGGGGGGGGAAAACATTCAGTACTTC,CASSSQGGENIQYF
TRBJ2-1,TRBD2,few,TRBV11-2,18,TGTGCCAGCAGCTTAGGGACTAGCGGACCTAGCTCCTACAATGAGCAGTTCTTC,CASSLGTSGPSSYNEQFF
TRBJ1-1,.,medium-sized,TRBV27,11,TGTGCCAGCAGTACCACCGGTGAAGCTTTCTTT,CASSTTGEAFF
TRBJ1-1,.,.,TRBV20-1,13,TGCAGTGCTGGGGGTCCGCGCATCACTGAAGCTTTCTTT,CSAGGPRITEAFF
TRBJ2-3,TRBD1,medium-sized,TRBV6-1,16,TGTGCCAGCAGCTTTATTACCGGGACAGAGAAAGATACGCAGTATTTT,CASSFITGTEKDTQYF
TRBJ2-5,TRBD2,medium-sized,TRBV24-1,16,TGTGCCACCAGTGATTGGACTAGCGGGGCCTGGGGGACCCAGTACTTC,CATSDWTSGAWGTQYF
TRBJ2-7,.,.,TRBV5-1,16,TGCGCCAGCAGCTTGAGGGCAGGGGCCTCCTCCTACGAGCAGTACTTC,CASSLRAGASSYEQYF
TRBJ1-5,.,few,TRBV19,12,TGTGCCAGTAGTATGACAGTTCAGCCCCAGCATTTT,CASSMTVQPQHF
TRBJ1-6,TRBD1,medium-sized,TRBV6-1,16,TGTGCCAGCAGATTCGGGACAGGGGTCGGTAATTCACCCCTCCACTTT,CASRFGTGVGNSPLHF
TRBJ2-2,.,medium-sized,TRBV7-8,17,TGTGCCAGCAGCTTACTTACCCCAGGGGGGCAGACCGGGGAGCTGTTTTTT,CASSLLTPGGQTGELFF
TRBJ2-7,TRBD1,.,TRBV19,15,TGTGCCAGTAGTCCCCACCGGGACAGGGGCCACGAGCAGTACTTC,CASSPHRDRGHEQYF
TRBJ1-1,.,few,TRBV7-2,14,TGTGCCAGCAGCTCCCACACAGACAGGTCCCGAGCTTTCTTT,CASSSHTDRSRAFF
TRBJ1-5,TRBD1,few,TRBV9,19,TGTGCCAGCAGCGTAGCTAATGTTGGACAGGGGTTGAGCAATCAGCCCCAGCATTTT,CASSVANVGQGLSNQPQHF
TRBJ2-7,.,few,TRBV20-1,12,TGCAGTGCTAGGCGACAGAGCTACGAGCAGTACTTC,CSARRQSYEQYF
TRBJ1-1,.,.,TRBV20-1,14,TGCAGTGCTAGTATGGGACAAGCCAACACTGAAGCTTTCTTT,CSASMGQANTEAFF
TRBJ2-7,.,.,TRBV19,14,TGTGCCAGTAGTCTCGAGCGGGCTACCTACGAGCAGTACTTC,CASSLERATYEQYF
TRBJ2-7,.,few,TRBV6-1,11,TGTGCCAGCAGTGATATCTACGAGCAGTACTTC,CASSDIYEQYF
TRBJ2-1,TRBD1,once,TRBV9,15,TGTGCCAGCAGCGTAGGGGGGACAGCAAACAATGAGCAGTTCTTC,CASSVGGTANNEQFF
TRBJ1-3,.,medium-sized,TRBV27,13,TGTGCCAGCAGTTCCGGGGCTGGAAACACCATATATTTT,CASSSGAGNTIYF
TRBJ1-2,TRBD1,large,TRBV28,15,TGTGCCAGCAGTCGTTGGACAGGACTTAACTATGGCTACACCTTC,CASSRWTGLNYGYTF
TRBJ1-1,TRBD1,medium-sized,TRBV19,18,TGTGCCAGTACCATCGGGATAGGGGGCGGTAAGGGGGCCACTGAAGCTTTCTTT,CASTIGIGGGKGATEAFF
TRBJ2-1,.,hyperexpanded,TRBV7-2,15,TGTGCCAGCAGCTTAAACCGACAGATCTACAATGAGCAGTTCTTC,CASSLNRQIYNEQFF
TRBJ1-3,.,few,TRBV2,14,TGTGCCAGCAATCCCGTGTGGACTGGAAACACCATATATTTT,CASNPVWTGNTIYF
TRBJ1-1,TRBD1,medium-sized,TRBV7-6,14,TGTGCCAGCAGCTTAGACAGGGGAAACACTGAAGCTTTCTTT,CASSLDRGNTEAFF
TRBJ2-1,.,few,TRBV7-6,16,TGTGCCAGCAGCTTAGGCCGTCGGGGGCAGGTGAATGAGCAGTTCTTC,CASSLGRRGQVNEQFF
TRBJ2-3,.,.,TRBV12-3/TRBV12-4,15,TGTGCCAGCAGTTTGGCAGGGGACCCCACAGATACGCAGTATTTT,CASSLAGDPTDTQYF
TRBJ1-4,.,.,TRBV7-2,15,TGTGCCAGCAGCTTAGCGCGGCAACGGCGTGAAAAACTGTTTTTT,CASSLARQRREKLFF
TRBJ1-1,.,few,TRBV19,14,TGTGCCAGTACCTCCTCAGCAGGGAGCACTGAAGCTTTCTTT,CASTSSAGSTEAFF
TRBJ1-5,TRBD1,large,TRBV20-1,17,TGCAGTCATAGGGGGACAGGGGGCGTAGGGAGCAATCAGCCCCAGCATTTT,CSHRGTGGVGSNQPQHF
TRBJ1-5,TRBD1,medium-sized,TRBV7-9,22,TGTGCCAGCAGCCGCCTTCACCCTAGGGTTAGCAGCGACAGGGGCTCTAATCAGCCCCAGCATTTT,CASSRLHPRVSSDRGSNQPQHF
TRBJ1-3,.,few,TRBV7-2,15,TGTGCCAGCAGAAACTCAGGGTCCTCTGGAAACACCATATATTTT,CASRNSGSSGNTIYF
TRBJ1-1,TRBD1,few,TRBV7-3,15,TGTGCCAGGGAGTTCCAGGGGGCCGACGTGACTGAAGCTTTCTTT,CAREFQGADVTEAFF
TRBJ2-7,.,few,TRBV20-1,12,TGCAGTGCTAAGGGGTCCGGGAGCGAGCAGTACTTC,CSAKGSGSEQYF
TRBJ2-2,.,.,TRBV28,16,TGTGCCAGCATGGGCCCGACTGGGAGGAAGACCGGGGAGCTGTTTTTT,CASMGPTGRKTGELFF
TRBJ1-5,.,medium-sized,TRBV6-1,17,TGTGCCAGCAGCAACTTACTGGTGGGGGGCAGTTATCAGCCCCAGCATTTT,CASSNLLVGGSYQPQHF
TRBJ1-5,.,medium-sized,TRBV28,12,TGTGCCAGCAGTTCCCAAGGTCAGCCCCAGCATTTT,CASSSQGQPQHF
TRBJ2-1,TRBD1,.,TRBV2,15,TGTGCCAGCAGTGGGACAGGGAGAGGATACAATGAGCAGTTCTTC,CASSGTGRGYNEQFF
TRBJ2-7,.,medium-sized,TRBV20-1,14,TGCAGTGCTAGAGGGATCATTCCCCCCTACGAGCAGTACTTC,CSARGIIPPYEQYF